These 23 T cell receptor beta chains were sequenced from one sample in a study of cytomegalovirus exposure and HLA in healthy donors. The PCR contained 60 Vbeta and 13 Jbeta primers. Produced via immunoSEQ multiplex PCR; TCRdb's table is partial and in-frame only. Altogether 150,000 to 200,000 clones are present, about four fifths being singletons, with the ten largest covering less than 9%. Specimen: PBMCs. All receptors derive from a male donor in good health and CMV-seropositive.

The V and J genes are TRBV7-9 and TRBJ2-5, with TRBD2 matching 13 bases. With 5 bases clipped from V and 5 bases from J, the junction kept 17 bases outside the gene matches. Looked up from germline, CDR1 is SEHNR and CDR2 is FQNEAQ (reference sequence). CDR3 length equals 19 residues. The chain's CDR3 is CASSPRNPLLAGGRETQYF. The CDR3 nucleotides read TGTGCCAGCAGCCCCCGCAACCCTTTACTAGCGGGGGGGAGGGAGACCCAGTACTTC.

This sequence joins TRBV2 and TRBJ1-1; weak D call: TRBD1 (5 bases). The germline V and J ends were trimmed by 1 base and 4 bases, with 13 bases remaining between them. The CDR3 runs 15 residues. Germline loops: CDR1 SNHLY, CDR2 FYNNEI. The CDR3, as DNA: TGTGCCAGCAGTGAAGGGTTTAAGGGGTTCACTGAAGCTTTCTTT. This codes for CASSEGFKGFTEAFF.

This clone was seen only a few times. This sequence joins TRBV4-1 and TRBJ1-1; possible D gene TRBD1, 5 bases. V was shortened by 4 bases and J by 6 bases, with 18 bases between the two germline ends. The CDR3 consists of 15 residues. Germline V CDR1 and CDR2: MGHRA, YSYEKL. CDR3 in amino acids: CASSPTSQGTAEAFF. The CDR3 DNA follows: TGCGCCAGCAGCCCGACCTCCCAGGGTACCGCTGAAGCTTTCTTT.

The V call is TRBV2, the J call TRBJ2-2; D is unresolved. The CDR3 has 12 residues. Germline CDR1 reads SNHLY; CDR2 reads FYNNEI. Deletions cut 6 bases from V and 3 bases from J, with 5 bases between. CDR3 in amino acids: CASSTDTGELFF. Here the CDR3 DNA reads TGTGCCAGCAGCACAGACACCGGGGAGCTGTTTTTT. The complete variable domain, with remaining parts taken from reference TRBV2 and TRBJ2-2, reads EPEVTQTPSHQVTQMGQEVILRCVPISNHLYFYWYRQILGQKVEFLVSFYNNEISEKSEIFDDQFSVERPDGSNFTLKIRSTKLEDSAMYFCASSTDTGELFFGEGSRLTVL.

The chain couples TRBV19 to TRBJ1-6, with a tentative D call TRBD1 (6 bases). Germline lookup yields CDR1 LNHDA and CDR2 SQIVND (reference sequence). CDR3 length: 13 residues. The V end was cut by 7 bases, the J end by 8 bases, with 12 bases between. CDR3 sequence reads: CASNEGVDSPLHF. The CDR3 nucleotides read TGTGCCAGTAATGAGGGGGTGGATTCACCCCTCCACTTT.

The chain uses TRBV11-2 and TRBJ2-7, with 7 positions matching TRBD2. This CDR3 contains 14 residues. Germline trimming cut 1 base from V and 4 bases from J; bases unmatched to any gene: 4. Germline lookup yields CDR1 SGHAT and CDR2 FQNNGV. CDR3 sequence: CASSLAGGRYEQYF. The CDR3 nucleotides are TGTGCCAGCAGCTTAGCGGGGGGTAGGTACGAGCAGTACTTC.

This rearrangement joins TRBV19 to TRBJ1-1; D perhaps matches TRBD1 (5 bases). Germline V gene lookup returns CDR1 LNHDA and CDR2 SQIVND (reference sequence). V lost 5 bases and J 6 bases, leaving 13 bases between the germline ends. The CDR3 is made up of 13 amino acids. The DNA of the CDR3 is TGTGCCAGTAGTCGGCAGGGCCTCGCTGAAGCTTTCTTT. This codes for CASSRQGLAEAFF.

The rearrangement joins TRBV19 to TRBJ1-5, with no clear D. Germline V lookup: CDR1 LNHDA, CDR2 SQIVND (reference sequence). The CDR3 covers 17 residues. Trimming took 7 bases from V and 2 from J, leaving 21 bases between them. CDR3 bases: TGTGCCAGTACTATTGCGGGCTCAGGTAGCGGCAATCAGCCCCAGCATTTT. Translation gives CASTIAGSGSGNQPQHF.

The chain combines TRBV13 with TRBJ2-7; TRBD2 might be the D (5 bases). The CDR3 covers 15 residues. Trimming left V 0 bases short and J 2 bases short, with 11 bases between. CDR1 and CDR2 from the germline V gene are PRHDT and FYEKMQ (reference sequence). CDR3 loop: CASSLGGLGPYEQYF. CDR3 DNA: TGTGCCAGCAGCTTAGGCGGACTCGGCCCCTACGAGCAGTACTTC.

This chain joins TRBV6-6 and TRBJ2-5; weak D call: TRBD2 (6 bases). Trimming shortened V by 5 bases and J by 7 bases, and 20 bases separated the two germline ends. This CDR3 has 15 amino acids. CDR1 and CDR2 (germline): MNHNY, SVGAGI (reference sequence). The CDR3 sequence: CASSPHGGKPGTQYF. The CDR3 DNA sequence: TGTGCCAGCAGTCCTCACGGGGGAAAGCCGGGGACCCAGTACTTC.

In its sample, this clone was seen a few times. CDR3 protein: CASINLRQNTGELFF. CDR3 DNA sequence: TGTGCCAGCATCAACCTTAGACAGAACACCGGGGAGCTGTTTTTT. The chain couples TRBV6-6 to TRBJ2-2, with unresolved D. From germline, CDR1 is MNHNY and CDR2 SVGAGI (reference sequence). There are 15 residues in the CDR3. V lost 7 bases and J lost 1, with 13 bases in between.

The genes are TRBV10-3 and TRBJ2-7, with TRBD1 matching over 9 bases. The germline CDR1 and CDR2 sequences are ENHRY and SYGVKD. This CDR3 comprises 16 residues. V dropped 0 bases and J dropped 1; count of bases not matched to a gene: 4. This CDR3 reads CAISESRTGESYEQYF. The DNA for the CDR3 is TGTGCCATCAGTGAGTCCAGGACAGGGGAATCCTACGAGCAGTACTTC.

The rearrangement links TRBV4-2 to TRBJ2-7, with D perhaps matching TRBD2 (6 bases). V lost 1 base and J 0 bases, leaving 13 bases between the germline ends. CDR3 length equals 16 residues. Germline V lookup: CDR1 LGHNA, CDR2 YNFKEQ. Here the CDR3 reads CASSQGRIAASYEQYF. CDR3 coding DNA: TGTGCCAGCAGCCAAGGGAGAATAGCGGCCTCCTACGAGCAGTACTTC.

The CDR3 coding sequence is TGTGCCAGCAGCCCCGGGACAGATACGCAGTATTTT. Residues: CASSPGTDTQYF. This rearrangement joins TRBV11-2 to TRBJ2-3; D is uncertain. CDR1 and CDR2 from the germline V gene are SGHAT and FQNNGV. The CDR3 has 12 amino acids. Between the trimmed V and J ends, which lost 5 bases and 3 bases, there was a span of 6 bases.

CDR3 amino acids: CASSGFRDGYTF. The CDR3, as DNA: TGTGCCAGCAGTGGCTTTCGGGATGGCTACACCTTC. The gene calls are TRBV2 and TRBJ1-2; D not resolved. Germline V gene sequence: CDR1 SNHLY, CDR2 FYNNEI. Between the trimmed V and J ends, which lost 4 bases and 6 bases, there was a span of 9 bases. The CDR3 length is 12 residues.

The V call is TRBV4-1, the J call TRBJ2-1; D possibly corresponds to TRBD1 (6 bases). Germline V gene data show CDR1 as MGHRA and CDR2 as YSYEKL. V lost 7 bases to trimming and J lost 6 bases, with 10 bases between them. The CDR3 consists of 12 residues. The CDR3 is CASTRGGNEQFF. The CDR3 nucleotides are TGCGCCAGCACTCGAGGGGGCAATGAGCAGTTCTTC.

In this sample, this clone turned up once. The chain has TRBV7-2 and TRBJ2-3; 7 nucleotides match TRBD1. V lost 5 bases and J lost 5; bases outside the gene matches: 16. The CDR3 covers 17 residues. CDR1 is SGHTA, CDR2 FQGNSA, per germline. Here the CDR3 reads CASSPTEETGFIDTQYF. CDR3 DNA sequence: TGTGCCAGCAGCCCCACCGAAGAGACAGGGTTCATAGATACGCAGTATTTT.

The chain uses TRBV15 and TRBJ2-7; weak D call: TRBD2 (5 bases). This CDR3 is 15 amino acids long. V was cut by 1 base and J by 2 bases, with 12 bases left in between. The germline V gene encodes CDR1 LNHNV and CDR2 YYDKDF (reference sequence). CDR3 bases: TGTGCCACCAGCAGAGGGACCGGGGATACCTACGAGCAGTACTTC. Translated: CATSRGTGDTYEQYF.

This rearrangement joins TRBV6-5 to TRBJ1-6, with D unresolved. CDR1 is MNHEY and CDR2 is SVGAGI in the germline V gene. The CDR3 consists of 12 residues. V lost 6 bases and J 10 bases, leaving 10 bases between the germline ends. The CDR3 is CASRQARSPLHF. CDR3 DNA sequence: TGTGCCAGCAGGCAGGCGAGATCACCCCTCCACTTT.

The rearrangement joins TRBV13 to TRBJ2-3; 13 bases map to TRBD2. CDR1 and CDR2 from the germline V gene are PRHDT and FYEKMQ (reference sequence). V lost 3 bases, J lost 4 bases, and 7 bases stayed unmatched. This CDR3 has 17 residues. In nucleotides, the CDR3 is TGTGCCAGCAGCTTCACTAGCGGGGGGGCCAGAGCAGATACGCAGTATTTT. It yields the protein CASSFTSGGARADTQYF.

V usage is TRBV4-2 and J usage is TRBJ1-4; possibly TRBD1 for D (6 bases). The V end was cut by 4 bases, the J end by 7 bases, with 16 bases between. Germline CDR1 is LGHNA and CDR2 is YNFKEQ. This CDR3 region has 15 residues. The CDR3 region has the DNA TGTGCCAGCAGCCGCGAGGGGGGGCGGCGTGAAAAACTGTTTTTT. Translation gives CASSREGGRREKLFF.

The chain links TRBV6-1 to TRBJ2-3, with a tentative D call TRBD2 (6 bases). This CDR3 is built from 15 residues. Germline CDR1 is MNHNS and CDR2 is SASEGT. Trimming took off 7 bases at V and 2 bases at J, with 16 bases between the two ends. CDR3: CASTPGDFFTDTQYF. The CDR3, as DNA: TGTGCCAGCACCCCCGGGGACTTTTTCACAGATACGCAGTATTTT.

The CDR3 is CASSDWLAGNEQFF. CDR3 bases: TGTGCCAGCAGTGACTGGCTAGCGGGTAATGAGCAGTTCTTC. V is TRBV25-1 and J is TRBJ2-1, with 8 bases identical to TRBD2. J lost 7 bases, V lost 3 bases, and 5 bases had no gene match. Germline CDR1 MGHDK, CDR2 SYGVNS. The CDR3 loop spans 14 amino acids.